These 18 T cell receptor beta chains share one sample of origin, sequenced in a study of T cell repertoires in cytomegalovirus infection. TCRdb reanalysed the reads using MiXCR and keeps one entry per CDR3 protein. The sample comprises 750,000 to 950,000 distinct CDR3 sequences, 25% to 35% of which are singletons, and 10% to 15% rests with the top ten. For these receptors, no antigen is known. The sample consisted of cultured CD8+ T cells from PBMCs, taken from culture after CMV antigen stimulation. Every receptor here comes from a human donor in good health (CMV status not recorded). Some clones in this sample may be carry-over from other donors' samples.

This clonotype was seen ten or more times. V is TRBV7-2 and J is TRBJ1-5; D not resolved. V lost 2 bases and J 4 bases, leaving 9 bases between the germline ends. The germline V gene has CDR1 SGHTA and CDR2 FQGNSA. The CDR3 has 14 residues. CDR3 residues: CASSLWGANQPQHF. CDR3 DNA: TGTGCCAGCAGCTTATGGGGTGCAAATCAGCCCCAGCATTTT.

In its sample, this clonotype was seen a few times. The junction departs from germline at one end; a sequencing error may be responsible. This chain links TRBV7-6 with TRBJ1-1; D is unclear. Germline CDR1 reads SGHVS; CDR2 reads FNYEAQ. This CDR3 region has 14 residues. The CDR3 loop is CASSLGMTNTKAFF. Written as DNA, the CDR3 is TGTGCCAGCAGCTTAGGGATGACAAACACTAAAGCTTTCTTT.

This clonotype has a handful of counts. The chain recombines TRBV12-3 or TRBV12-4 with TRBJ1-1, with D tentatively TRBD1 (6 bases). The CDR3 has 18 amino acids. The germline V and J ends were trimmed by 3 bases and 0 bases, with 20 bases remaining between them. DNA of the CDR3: TGTGCCAGCAGTTTCATCCCTCCGGGGGGCCCGATGAACACTGAAGCTTTCTTT. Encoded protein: CASSFIPPGGPMNTEAFF.

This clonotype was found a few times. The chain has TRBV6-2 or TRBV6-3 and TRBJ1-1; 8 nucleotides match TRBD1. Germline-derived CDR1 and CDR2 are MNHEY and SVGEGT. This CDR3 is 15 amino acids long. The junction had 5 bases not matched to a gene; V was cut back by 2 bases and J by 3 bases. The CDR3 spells CASSYPTGEDTEAFF. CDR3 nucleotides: TGTGCCAGCAGTTACCCGACAGGGGAGGACACTGAAGCTTTCTTT.

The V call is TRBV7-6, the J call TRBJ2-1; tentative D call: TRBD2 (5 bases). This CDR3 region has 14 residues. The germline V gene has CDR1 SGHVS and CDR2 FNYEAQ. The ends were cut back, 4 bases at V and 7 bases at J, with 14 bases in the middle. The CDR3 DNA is TGTGCCAGCAGCTCCCCCGGACTGACTAATGAGCAGTTCTTC. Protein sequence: CASSSPGLTNEQFF.

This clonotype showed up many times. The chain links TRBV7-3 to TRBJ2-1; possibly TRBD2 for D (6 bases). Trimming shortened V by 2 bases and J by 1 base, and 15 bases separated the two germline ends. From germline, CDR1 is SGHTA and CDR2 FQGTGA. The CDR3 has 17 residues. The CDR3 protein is CASSLQSGLGSYNEQFF. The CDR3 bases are TGTGCCAGCAGCTTACAGTCGGGACTCGGATCCTACAATGAGCAGTTCTTC. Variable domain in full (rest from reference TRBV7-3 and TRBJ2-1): GAGVSQTPSNKVTEKGKYVELRCDPISGHTALYWYRQSLGQGPEFLIYFQGTGAADDSGLPNDRFFAVRPEGSVSTLKIQRTERGDSAVYLCASSLQSGLGSYNEQFFGPGTRLTVL.

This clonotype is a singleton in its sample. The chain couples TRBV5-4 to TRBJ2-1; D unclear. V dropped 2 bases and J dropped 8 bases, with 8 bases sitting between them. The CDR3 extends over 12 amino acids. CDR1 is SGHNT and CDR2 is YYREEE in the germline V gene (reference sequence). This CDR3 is CASSFLMDEQFF. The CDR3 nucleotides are TGTGCCAGCAGCTTTCTGATGGATGAGCAGTTCTTC.

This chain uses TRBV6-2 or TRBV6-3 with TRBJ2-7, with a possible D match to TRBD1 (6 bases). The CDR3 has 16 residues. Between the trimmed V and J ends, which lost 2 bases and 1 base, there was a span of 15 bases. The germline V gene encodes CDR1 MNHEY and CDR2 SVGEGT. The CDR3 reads CASSYGPDRPSYEQYV. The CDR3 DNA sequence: TGTGCCAGCAGTTACGGACCGGACAGACCTTCCTACGAGCAGTACGTC.

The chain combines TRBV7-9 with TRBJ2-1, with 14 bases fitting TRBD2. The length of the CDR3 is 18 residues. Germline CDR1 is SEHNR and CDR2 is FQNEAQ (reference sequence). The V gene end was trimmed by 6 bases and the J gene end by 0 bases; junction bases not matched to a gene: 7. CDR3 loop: CASRAGLAGVISYNEQFF. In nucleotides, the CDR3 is TGTGCCAGCAGAGCGGGACTAGCGGGGGTGATCTCCTACAATGAGCAGTTCTTC.

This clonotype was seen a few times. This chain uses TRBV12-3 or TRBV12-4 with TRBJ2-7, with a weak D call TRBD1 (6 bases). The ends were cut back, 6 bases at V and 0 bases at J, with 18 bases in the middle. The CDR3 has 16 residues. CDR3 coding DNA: TGTGCCAGCAGGCTGGACAGTCGATTGAGCTCCTACGAGCAGTACTTC. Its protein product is CASRLDSRLSSYEQYF.

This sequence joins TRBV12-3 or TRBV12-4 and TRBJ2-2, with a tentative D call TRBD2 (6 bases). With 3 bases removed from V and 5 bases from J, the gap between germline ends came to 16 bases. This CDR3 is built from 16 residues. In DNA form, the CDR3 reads TGTGCCAGCAGTTTTCTAGCGCCGACGCGTACCGGGGAGCTGTTTTTT. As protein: CASSFLAPTRTGELFF.

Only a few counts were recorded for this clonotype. The chain's CDR3 is CARGLVWGAYNEQFF. In nucleotides, the CDR3 is TGTGCCAGAGGGCTAGTGTGGGGGGCCTACAATGAGCAGTTCTTC. This chain connects TRBV5-3 to TRBJ2-1; the D gene is possibly TRBD2 (6 bases). TRBV5-3 belongs to the ORF category, with a function that is uncertain. With 7 bases removed from V and 2 bases from J, the gap between germline ends came to 16 bases. This CDR3 is 15 amino acids long.

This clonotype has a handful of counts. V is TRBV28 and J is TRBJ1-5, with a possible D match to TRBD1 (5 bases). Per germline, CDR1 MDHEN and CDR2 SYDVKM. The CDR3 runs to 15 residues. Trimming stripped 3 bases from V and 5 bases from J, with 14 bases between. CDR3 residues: CASSFLTEVDQPQHF. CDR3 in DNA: TGTGCCAGCAGTTTTTTGACAGAAGTTGATCAGCCCCAGCATTTT.

The CDR3 reads CASRGRNNSPLHF. In DNA, the CDR3 is TGTGCCAGCAGGGGCCGCAATAATTCACCCCTCCACTTT. The J gene is TRBJ1-6, the V gene TRBV27; D is ambiguous. Trimming stripped 6 bases from V and 5 bases from J, with 8 bases between. This CDR3 comprises 13 residues. Germline CDR1 MNHEY, CDR2 SMNVEV (reference sequence).

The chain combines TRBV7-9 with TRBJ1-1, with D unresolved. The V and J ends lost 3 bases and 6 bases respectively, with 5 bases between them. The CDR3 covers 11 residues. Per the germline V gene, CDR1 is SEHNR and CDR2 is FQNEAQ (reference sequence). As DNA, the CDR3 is TGTGCCAGCAGCTTCGAAGCTGAAGCTTTCTTT. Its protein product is CASSFEAEAFF.

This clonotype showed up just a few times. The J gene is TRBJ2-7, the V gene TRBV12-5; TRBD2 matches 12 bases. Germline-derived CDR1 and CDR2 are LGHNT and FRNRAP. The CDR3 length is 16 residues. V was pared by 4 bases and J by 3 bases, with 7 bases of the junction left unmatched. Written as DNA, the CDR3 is TGTGCTAGTGGTTCCCACCGGACTAGCGGGGTCTACGAGCAGTACGTC. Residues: CASGSHRTSGVYEQYV.

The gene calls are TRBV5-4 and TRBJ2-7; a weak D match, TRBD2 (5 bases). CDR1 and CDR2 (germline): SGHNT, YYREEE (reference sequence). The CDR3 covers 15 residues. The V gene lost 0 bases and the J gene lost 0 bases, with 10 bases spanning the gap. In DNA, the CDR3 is TGTGCCAGCAGCTTGGACGGACTTATCTCCTACGAGCAGTACTTC. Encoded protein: CASSLDGLISYEQYF.

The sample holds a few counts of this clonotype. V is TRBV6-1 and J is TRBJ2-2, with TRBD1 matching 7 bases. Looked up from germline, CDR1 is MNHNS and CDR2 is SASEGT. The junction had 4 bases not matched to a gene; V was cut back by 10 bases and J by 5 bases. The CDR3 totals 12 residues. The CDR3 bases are TGTGCCATGAGGGGGCCTACCGGGGAGCTGTTTTTT. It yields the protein CAMRGPTGELFF.